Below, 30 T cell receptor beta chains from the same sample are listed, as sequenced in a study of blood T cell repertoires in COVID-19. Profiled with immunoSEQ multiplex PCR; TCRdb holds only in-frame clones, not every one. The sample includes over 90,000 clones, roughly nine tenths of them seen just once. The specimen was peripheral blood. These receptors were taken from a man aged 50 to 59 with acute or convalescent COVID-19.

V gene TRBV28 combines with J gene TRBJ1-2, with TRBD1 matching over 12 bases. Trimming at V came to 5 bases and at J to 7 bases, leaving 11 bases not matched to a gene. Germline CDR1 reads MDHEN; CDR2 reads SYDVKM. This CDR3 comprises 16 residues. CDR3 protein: CASSLLPGQGAGGYTF. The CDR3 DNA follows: TGTGCCAGCAGTCTTCTCCCGGGACAGGGGGCGGGTGGCTACACCTTC.

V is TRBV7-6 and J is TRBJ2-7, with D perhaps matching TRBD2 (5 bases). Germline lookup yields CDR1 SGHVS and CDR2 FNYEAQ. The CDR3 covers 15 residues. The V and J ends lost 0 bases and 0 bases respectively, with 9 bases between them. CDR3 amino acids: CASSLAGDLSYEQYF. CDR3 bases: TGTGCCAGCAGCTTAGCGGGAGACCTCTCCTACGAGCAGTACTTC.

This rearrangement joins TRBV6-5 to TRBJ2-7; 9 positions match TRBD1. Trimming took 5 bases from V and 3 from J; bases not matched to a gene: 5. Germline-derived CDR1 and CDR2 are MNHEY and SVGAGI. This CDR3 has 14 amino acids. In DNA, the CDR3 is TGTGCCAGCAGTAGGGGACAGGGTGGCTACGAGCAGTACTTC. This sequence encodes CASSRGQGGYEQYF.

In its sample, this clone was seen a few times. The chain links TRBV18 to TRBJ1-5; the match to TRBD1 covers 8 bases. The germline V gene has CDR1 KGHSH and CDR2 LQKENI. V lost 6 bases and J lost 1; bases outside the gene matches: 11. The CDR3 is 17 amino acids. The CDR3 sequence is CASSSSRTGKSNQPQHF. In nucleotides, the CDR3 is TGTGCCAGCTCTTCTTCCAGGACAGGGAAAAGCAATCAGCCCCAGCATTTT.

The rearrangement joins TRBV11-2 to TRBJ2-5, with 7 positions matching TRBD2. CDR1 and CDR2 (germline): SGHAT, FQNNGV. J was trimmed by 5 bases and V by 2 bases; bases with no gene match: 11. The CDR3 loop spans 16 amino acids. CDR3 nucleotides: TGTGCCAGCAGCTTATGGGGTGGCGGGAGTTTGGAGACCCAGTACTTC. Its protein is CASSLWGGGSLETQYF. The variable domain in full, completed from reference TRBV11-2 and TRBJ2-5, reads EAGVAQSPRYKIIEKRQSVAFWCNPISGHATLYWYQQILGQGPKLLIQFQNNGVVDDSQLPKDRFSAERLKGVDSTLKIQPAKLEDSAVYLCASSLWGGGSLETQYFGPGTRLLVL.

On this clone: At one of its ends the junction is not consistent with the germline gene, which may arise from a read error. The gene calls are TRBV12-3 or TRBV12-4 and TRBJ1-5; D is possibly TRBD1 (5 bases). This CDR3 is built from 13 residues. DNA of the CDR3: TGTGCCAGCGGTTTCAGGGTTAATCAGCCCCAGCATTTT. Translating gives CASGFRVNQPQHF.

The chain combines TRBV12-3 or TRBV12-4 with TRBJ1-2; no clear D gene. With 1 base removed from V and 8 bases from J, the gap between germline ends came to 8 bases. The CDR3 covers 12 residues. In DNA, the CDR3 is TGTGCCAGCAGTTTAGTCGGGGTAGGCTACACCTTC. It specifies CASSLVGVGYTF.

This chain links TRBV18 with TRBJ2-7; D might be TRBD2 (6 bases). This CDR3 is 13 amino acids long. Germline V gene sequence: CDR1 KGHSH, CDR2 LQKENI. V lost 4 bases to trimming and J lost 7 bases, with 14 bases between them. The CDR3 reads CASSRNRREEQYF. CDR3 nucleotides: TGTGCCAGCTCACGTAACCGGAGGGAGGAGCAGTACTTC.

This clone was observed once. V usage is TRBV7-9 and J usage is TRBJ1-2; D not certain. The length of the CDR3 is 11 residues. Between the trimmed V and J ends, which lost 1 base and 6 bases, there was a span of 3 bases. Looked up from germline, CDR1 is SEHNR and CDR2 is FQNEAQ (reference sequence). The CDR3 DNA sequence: TGTGCCAGCAGCTTAGTCGATGGCTACACCTTC. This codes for CASSLVDGYTF.

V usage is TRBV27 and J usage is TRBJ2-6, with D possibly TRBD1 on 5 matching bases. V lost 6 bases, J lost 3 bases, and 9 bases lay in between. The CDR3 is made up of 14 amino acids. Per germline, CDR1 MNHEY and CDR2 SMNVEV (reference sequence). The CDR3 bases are TGTGCCAGCAGCTTGACAGTTGGGGCCAACGTCCTGACTTTC. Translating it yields CASSLTVGANVLTF.

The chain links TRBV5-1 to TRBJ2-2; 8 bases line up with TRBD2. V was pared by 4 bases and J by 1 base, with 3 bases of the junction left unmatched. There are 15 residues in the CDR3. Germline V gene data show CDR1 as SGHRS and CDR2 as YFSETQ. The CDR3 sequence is CASSLLAGNTGELFF. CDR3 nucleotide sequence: TGCGCCAGCAGCCTTCTAGCGGGGAACACCGGGGAGCTGTTTTTT.

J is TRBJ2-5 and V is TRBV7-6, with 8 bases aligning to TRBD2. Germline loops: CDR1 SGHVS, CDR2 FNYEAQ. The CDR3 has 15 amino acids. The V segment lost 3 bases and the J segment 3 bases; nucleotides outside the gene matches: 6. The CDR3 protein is CASSFSSGTEETQYF. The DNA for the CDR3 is TGTGCCAGCAGCTTCAGTAGCGGGACTGAAGAGACCCAGTACTTC.

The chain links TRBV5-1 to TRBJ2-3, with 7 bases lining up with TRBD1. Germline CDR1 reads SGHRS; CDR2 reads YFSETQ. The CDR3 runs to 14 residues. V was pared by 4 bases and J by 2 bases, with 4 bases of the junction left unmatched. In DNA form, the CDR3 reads TGCGCCAGCAGCCCGGGACAGAACACAGATACGCAGTATTTT. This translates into CASSPGQNTDTQYF.

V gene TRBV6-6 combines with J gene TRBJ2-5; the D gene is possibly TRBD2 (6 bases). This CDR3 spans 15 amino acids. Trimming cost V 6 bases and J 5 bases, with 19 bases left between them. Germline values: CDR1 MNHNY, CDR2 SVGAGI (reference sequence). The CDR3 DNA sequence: TGTGCCAGCAGGACATGGGGGGTCGGAGGGGAGACCCAGTACTTC. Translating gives CASRTWGVGGETQYF.

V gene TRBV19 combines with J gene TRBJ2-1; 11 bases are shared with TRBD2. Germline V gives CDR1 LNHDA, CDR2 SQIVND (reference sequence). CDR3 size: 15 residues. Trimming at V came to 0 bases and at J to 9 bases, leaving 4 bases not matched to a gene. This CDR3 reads CASSIDTTSGGEQFF. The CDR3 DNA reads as TGTGCCAGTAGTATAGATACTACTAGCGGGGGTGAGCAGTTCTTC. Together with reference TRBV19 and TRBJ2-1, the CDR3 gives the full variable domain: DGGITQSPKYLFRKEGQNVTLSCEQNLNHDAMYWYRQDPGQGLRLIYYSQIVNDFQKGDIAEGYSVSREKKESFPLTVTSAQKNPTAFYLCASSIDTTSGGEQFFGPGTRLTVL.

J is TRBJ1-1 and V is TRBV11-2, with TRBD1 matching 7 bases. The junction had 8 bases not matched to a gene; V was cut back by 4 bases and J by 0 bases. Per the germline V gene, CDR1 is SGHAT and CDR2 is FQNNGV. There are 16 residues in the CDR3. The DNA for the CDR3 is TGTGCCAGCAGCTCGCGGACAGGAGCGATGAACACTGAAGCTTTCTTT. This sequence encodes CASSSRTGAMNTEAFF.

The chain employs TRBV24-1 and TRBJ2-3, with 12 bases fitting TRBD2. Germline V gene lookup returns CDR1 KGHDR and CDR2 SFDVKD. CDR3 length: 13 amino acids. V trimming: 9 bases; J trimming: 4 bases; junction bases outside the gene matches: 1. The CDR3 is CATGLAGSDTQYF. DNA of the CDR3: TGTGCCACCGGACTAGCGGGATCAGATACGCAGTATTTT.

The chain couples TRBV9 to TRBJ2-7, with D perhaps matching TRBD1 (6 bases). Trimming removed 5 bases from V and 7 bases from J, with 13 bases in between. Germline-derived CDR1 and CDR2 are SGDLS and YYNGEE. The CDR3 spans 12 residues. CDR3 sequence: CASSPQGLEQYF. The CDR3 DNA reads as TGTGCCAGCAGTCCTCAGGGGCTGGAGCAGTACTTC.

CDR3 residues: CASSQDTSTDTQYF. As DNA, the CDR3 is TGTGCCAGCAGCCAAGATACTAGCACAGATACGCAGTATTTT. The chain carries TRBV3-1 (or the pseudogene TRBV3-2) and TRBJ2-3; D unresolved. V was cut by 0 bases and J by 0 bases, with 4 bases left in between. The germline CDR1 and CDR2 sequences are LGHDT and YNNKEL (reference sequence). CDR3 size: 14 residues.

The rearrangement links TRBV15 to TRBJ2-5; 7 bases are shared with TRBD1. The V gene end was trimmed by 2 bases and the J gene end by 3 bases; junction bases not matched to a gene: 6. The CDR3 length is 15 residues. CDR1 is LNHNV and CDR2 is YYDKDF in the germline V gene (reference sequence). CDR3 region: CATSRSPGTEETQYF. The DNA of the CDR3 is TGTGCCACCAGCAGATCACCCGGGACAGAAGAGACCCAGTACTTC.

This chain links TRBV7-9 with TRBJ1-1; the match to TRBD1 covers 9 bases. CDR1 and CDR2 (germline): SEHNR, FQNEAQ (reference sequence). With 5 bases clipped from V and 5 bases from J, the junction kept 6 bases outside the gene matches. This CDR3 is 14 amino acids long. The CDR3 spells CASSPQGAGTEAFF. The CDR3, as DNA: TGTGCCAGCAGCCCACAGGGGGCGGGAACTGAAGCTTTCTTT.

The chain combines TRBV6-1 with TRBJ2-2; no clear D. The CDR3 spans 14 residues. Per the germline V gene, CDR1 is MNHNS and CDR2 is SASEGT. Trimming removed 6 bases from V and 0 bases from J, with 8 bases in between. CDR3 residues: CASRRLANTGELFF. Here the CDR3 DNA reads TGTGCCAGCAGACGGCTAGCGAACACCGGGGAGCTGTTTTTT.

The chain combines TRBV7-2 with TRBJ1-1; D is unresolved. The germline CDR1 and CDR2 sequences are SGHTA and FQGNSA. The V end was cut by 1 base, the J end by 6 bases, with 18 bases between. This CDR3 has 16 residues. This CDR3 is CASSLGSYNRGSEAFF. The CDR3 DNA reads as TGTGCCAGCAGCTTAGGATCGTACAATCGGGGATCTGAAGCTTTCTTT.

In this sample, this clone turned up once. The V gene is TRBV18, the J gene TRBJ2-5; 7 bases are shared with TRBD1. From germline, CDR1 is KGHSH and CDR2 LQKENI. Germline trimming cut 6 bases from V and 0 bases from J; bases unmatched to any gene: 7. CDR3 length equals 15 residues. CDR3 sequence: CASSLLGTDQETQYF. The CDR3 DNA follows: TGTGCCAGCTCGCTACTTGGGACAGACCAAGAGACCCAGTACTTC. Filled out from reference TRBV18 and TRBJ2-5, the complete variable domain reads NAGVMQNPRHLVRRRGQEARLRCSPMKGHSHVYWYRQLPEEGLKFMVYLQKENIIDESGMPKERFSAEFPKEGPSILRIQQVVRGDSAAYFCASSLLGTDQETQYFGPGTRLLVL.

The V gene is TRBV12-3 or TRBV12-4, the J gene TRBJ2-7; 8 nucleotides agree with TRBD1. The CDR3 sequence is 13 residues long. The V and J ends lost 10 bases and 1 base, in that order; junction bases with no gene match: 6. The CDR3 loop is CATIRQGSYEQYF. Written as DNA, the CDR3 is TGTGCCACCATACGACAGGGGTCCTACGAGCAGTACTTC.

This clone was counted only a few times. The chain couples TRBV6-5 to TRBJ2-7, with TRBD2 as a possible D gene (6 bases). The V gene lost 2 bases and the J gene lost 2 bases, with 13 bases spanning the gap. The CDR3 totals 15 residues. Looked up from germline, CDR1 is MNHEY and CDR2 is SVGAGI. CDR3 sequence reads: CASSYGGAGPYEQYF. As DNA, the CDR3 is TGTGCCAGCAGTTACGGGGGAGCGGGCCCCTACGAGCAGTACTTC.

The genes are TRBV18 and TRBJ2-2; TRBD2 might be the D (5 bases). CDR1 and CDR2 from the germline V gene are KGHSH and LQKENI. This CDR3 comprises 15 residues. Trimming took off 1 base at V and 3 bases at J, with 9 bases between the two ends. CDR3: CASSPRGSDTGELFF. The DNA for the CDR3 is TGTGCCAGCTCACCACGTGGGAGCGACACCGGGGAGCTGTTTTTT.

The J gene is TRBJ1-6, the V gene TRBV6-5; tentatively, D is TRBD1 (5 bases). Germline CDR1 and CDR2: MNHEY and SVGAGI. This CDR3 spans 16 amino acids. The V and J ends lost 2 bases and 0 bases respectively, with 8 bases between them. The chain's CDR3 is CASSYGASSYNSPLHF. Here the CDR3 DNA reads TGTGCCAGCAGTTACGGGGCGAGCTCCTATAATTCACCCCTCCACTTT.

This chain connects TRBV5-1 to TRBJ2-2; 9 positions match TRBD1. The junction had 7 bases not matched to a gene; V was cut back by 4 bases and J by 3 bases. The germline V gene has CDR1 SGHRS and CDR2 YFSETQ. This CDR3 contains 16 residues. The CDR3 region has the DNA TGCGCCAGCAGCCTTGGGACAGGGATTCACACCGGGGAGCTGTTTTTT. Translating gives CASSLGTGIHTGELFF. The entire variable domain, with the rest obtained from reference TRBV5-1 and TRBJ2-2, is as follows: KAGVTQTPRYLIKTRGQQVTLSCSPISGHRSVSWYQQTPGQGLQFLFEYFSETQRNKGNFPGRFSGRQFSNSRSEMNVSTLELGDSALYLCASSLGTGIHTGELFFGEGSRLTVL.

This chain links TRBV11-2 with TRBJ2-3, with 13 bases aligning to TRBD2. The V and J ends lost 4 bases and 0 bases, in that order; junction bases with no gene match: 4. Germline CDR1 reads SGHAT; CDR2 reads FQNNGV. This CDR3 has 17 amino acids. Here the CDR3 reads CASSYRTSGGSTDTQYF. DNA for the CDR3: TGTGCCAGCAGCTACCGGACTAGCGGGGGAAGCACAGATACGCAGTATTTT.